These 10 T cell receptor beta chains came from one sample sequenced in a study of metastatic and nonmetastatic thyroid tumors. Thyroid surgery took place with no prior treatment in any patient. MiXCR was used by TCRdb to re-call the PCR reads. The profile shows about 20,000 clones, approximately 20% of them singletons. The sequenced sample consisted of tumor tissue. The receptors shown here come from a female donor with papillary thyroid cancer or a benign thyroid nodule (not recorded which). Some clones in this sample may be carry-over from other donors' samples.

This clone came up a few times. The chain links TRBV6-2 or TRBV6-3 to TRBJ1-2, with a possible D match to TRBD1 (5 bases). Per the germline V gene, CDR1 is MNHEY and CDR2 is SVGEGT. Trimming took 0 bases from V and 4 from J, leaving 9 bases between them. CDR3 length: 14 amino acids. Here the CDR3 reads CASSYSRGLYGYTF. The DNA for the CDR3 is TGTGCCAGCAGTTACTCGAGGGGTCTCTATGGCTACACCTTC.

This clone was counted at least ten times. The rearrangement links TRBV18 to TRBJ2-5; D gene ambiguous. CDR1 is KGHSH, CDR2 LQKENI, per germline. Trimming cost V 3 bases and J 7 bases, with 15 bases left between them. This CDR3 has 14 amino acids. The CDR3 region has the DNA TGTGCCAGCTCACCCGATAGTCCGGTAGGGACCCAGTACTTC. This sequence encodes CASSPDSPVGTQYF.

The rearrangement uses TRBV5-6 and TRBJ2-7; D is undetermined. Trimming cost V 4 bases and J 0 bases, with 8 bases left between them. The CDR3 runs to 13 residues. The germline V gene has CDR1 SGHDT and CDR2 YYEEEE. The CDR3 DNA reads TGTGCCAGCAGCAGATACAACTCCTACGAGCAGTACTTC. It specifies CASSRYNSYEQYF.

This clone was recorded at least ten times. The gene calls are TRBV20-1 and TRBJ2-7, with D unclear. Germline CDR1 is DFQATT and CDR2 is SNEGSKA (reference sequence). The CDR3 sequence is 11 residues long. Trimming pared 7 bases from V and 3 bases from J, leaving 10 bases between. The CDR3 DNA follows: TGCAGTGGGCGGACCGACTACGAGCAGTACTTC. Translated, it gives CSGRTDYEQYF.

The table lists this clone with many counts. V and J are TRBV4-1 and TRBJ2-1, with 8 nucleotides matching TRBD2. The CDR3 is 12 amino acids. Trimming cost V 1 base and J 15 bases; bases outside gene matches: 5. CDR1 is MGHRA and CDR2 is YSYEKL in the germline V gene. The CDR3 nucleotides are TGCGCCAGCAGCCAAGGTAGCGGGGATCCGTTCTTC. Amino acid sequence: CASSQGSGDPFF.

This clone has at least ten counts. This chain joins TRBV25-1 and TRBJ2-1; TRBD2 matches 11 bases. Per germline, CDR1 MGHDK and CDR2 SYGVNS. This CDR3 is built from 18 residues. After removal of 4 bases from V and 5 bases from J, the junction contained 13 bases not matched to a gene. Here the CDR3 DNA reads TGTGCCAGCAGTGGCGGGGTGGGTAGCGGGAGGGGGCACAATGAGCAGTTCTTC. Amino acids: CASSGGVGSGRGHNEQFF.

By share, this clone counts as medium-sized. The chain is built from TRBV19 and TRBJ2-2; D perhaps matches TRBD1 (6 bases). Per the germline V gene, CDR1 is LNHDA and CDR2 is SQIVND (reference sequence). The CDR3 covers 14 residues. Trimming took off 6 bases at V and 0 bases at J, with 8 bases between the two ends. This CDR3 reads CASRTGPNTGELFF. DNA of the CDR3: TGTGCCAGTAGGACAGGCCCGAACACCGGGGAGCTGTTTTTT.

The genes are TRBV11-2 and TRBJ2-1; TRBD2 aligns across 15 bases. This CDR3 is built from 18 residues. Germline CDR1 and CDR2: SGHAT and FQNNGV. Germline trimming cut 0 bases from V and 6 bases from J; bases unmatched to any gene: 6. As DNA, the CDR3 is TGTGCCAGCAGCTTAGAGGGGACTAGCGGGAGGTACCTCAATGAGCAGTTCTTC. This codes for CASSLEGTSGRYLNEQFF.

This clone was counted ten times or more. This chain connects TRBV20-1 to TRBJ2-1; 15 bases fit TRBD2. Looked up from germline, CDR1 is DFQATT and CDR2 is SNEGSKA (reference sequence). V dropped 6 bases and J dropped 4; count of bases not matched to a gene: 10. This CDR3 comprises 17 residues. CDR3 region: CSANGLAGGPGYNEQFF. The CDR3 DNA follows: TGCAGTGCAAACGGACTAGCGGGAGGGCCGGGTTACAATGAGCAGTTCTTC.

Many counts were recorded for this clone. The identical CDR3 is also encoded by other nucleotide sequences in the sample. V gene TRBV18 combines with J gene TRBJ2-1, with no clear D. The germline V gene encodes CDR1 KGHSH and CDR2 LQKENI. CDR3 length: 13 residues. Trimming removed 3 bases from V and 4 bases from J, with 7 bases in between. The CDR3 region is CASSPGRYNEQFF. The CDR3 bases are TGTGCCAGCTCACCGGGCCGATACAATGAGCAGTTCTTC.